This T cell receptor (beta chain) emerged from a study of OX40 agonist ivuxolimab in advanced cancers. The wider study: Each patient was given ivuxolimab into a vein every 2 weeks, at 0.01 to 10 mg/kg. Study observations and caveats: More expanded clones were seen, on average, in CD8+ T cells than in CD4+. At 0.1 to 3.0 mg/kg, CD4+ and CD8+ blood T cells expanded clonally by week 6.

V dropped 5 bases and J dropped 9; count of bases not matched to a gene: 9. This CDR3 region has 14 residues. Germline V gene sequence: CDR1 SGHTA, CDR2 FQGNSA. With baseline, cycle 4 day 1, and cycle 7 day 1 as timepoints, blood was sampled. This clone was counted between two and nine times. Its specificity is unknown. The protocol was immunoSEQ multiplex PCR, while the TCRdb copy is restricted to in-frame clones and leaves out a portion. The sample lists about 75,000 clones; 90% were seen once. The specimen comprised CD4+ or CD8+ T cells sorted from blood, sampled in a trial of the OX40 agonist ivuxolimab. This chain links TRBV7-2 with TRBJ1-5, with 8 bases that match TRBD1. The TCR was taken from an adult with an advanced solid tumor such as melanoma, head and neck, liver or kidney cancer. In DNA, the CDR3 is TGTGCCAGCAGCCCACCGACGGGGACAGGGCCCCAGCATTTT. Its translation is CASSPPTGTGPQHF.